Listed here is a single TCR beta chain. The sample belongs to a study of T cell changes during pregnancy in multiple sclerosis. The CDR3 length is 15 residues. From germline, CDR1 is MNHEY and CDR2 SMNVEV (reference sequence). V gave up 4 bases and J gave up 5 bases; unmatched junction bases: 10. This table comes from immunoSEQ multiplex PCR, and its TCRdb copy is limited to in-frame clones, with some not included. The sample has over 45,000 clones, 85% to 90% seen once. Sequencing was performed on CD4+ T cells from peripheral blood mononuclear cells, taken in the first trimester of pregnancy. This sequence joins TRBV27 and TRBJ2-7; 8 nucleotides line up with TRBD2. The TCR sequence derives from a female donor with multiple sclerosis, enrolled in a pregnancy study. The CDR3 DNA reads as TGTGCCAGCAGTTCCTCCGGGACTAGATTTCACGAGCAGTACTTC. This gives the protein CASSSSGTRFHEQYF.